The clone carrying this T cell receptor beta chain occurred a few times. The data are from a study of blood T cell repertoires in COVID-19. Study-level background: There were acute and convalescent COVID-19 samples, and they came from the United States, Italy and Spain. T cells, B-cell-depleted T cells, or PBMCs supplied cDNA or gDNA.

CDR1 is DFQATT, CDR2 SNEGSKA, per germline (reference sequence). V was shortened by 4 bases and J by 6 bases, with 4 bases between the two germline ends. The CDR3 has 10 residues. Per the original data handling: It was from reference gene primer amplification that nucleated cell counts were estimated. Using immunoSEQ multiplex PCR, the repertoire was profiled, and TCRdb retains in-frame clones only, with some absent. V, J and clone size reflect that table, while D and trimming were determined from the DNA. This sample has about 91,000 clones, with approximately 80% found just once. The sequenced sample consisted of peripheral blood. This receptor was taken from an older man with acute or convalescent COVID-19. The V and J genes are TRBV20-1 and TRBJ2-1, with D unclear. Here the CDR3 DNA reads TGCAGTGCTATTAGCAATGAGCAGTTCTTC. It yields the protein CSAISNEQFF.